This T cell receptor (beta chain) was sequenced during a study of memory CD4+ T cells and cytomegalovirus serostatus. Study-wide findings and caveats: 67 of 164 known CMV-associated TCRbeta sequences appeared in CD4+ memory. A US-trained random forest predicted CMV serostatus with median AUC roughly 0.91. Suggested: most of the CMV-linked TCR signature lies in CD4+ memory cells.

On this clone itself: The antigen remains undetermined.

The sort gate was single viable CD3+CD4+CD8-CD45RO+ cells for memory CD4+ T cells. Donors' CMV status reflects serum IgG against pp150, pp28, p38, p52. Some clones are missing from TCRdb's copy, which holds only in-frame ones; the method was immunoSEQ multiplex PCR. The sample lists 48,000 or so clones, around 80% occurring once. The CDR3 totals 15 residues. Germline V gene data show CDR1 as SGHDN and CDR2 as FVKESK. Between the trimmed V and J ends, which lost 0 bases and 8 bases, there was a span of 16 bases. The rearrangement uses TRBV14 and TRBJ1-2, with D perhaps TRBD1 (6 bases). The sequence was obtained from an adult in good health and CMV-seronegative. Material for sequencing was memory CD4+ T cells from blood. In DNA form, the CDR3 reads TGTGCCAGCAGCCAAGATGCGCACAGGGTACGGGGCTACACCTTC. This translates into CASSQDAHRVRGYTF.